The rows below give T cell receptor beta chains drawn from one sample of a study of cytomegalovirus exposure and HLA in healthy donors. Here immunoSEQ multiplex PCR was the method, and the copy in TCRdb shows in-frame clones only, minus some. The sample lists 170,000 or so clones; approximately 80% were seen once. Sequencing was carried out using PBMCs. The source is a man aged 18-30 years in good health and CMV-seronegative. Each CDR3 is given with its conserved first and last residue. The D gene is left open where the match is weak. For some rows the clone size is stated as once, few or many, or as a class when expanded; others skip it.

D,V,J,size,DNA,CDR3
TRBD1,TRBV27,TRBJ1-2,.,TGTGCCAGCAGTTTTCAGGGGGCGTCCCACTATGGCTACACCTTC,CASSFQGASHYGYTF
.,TRBV27,TRBJ1-5,.,TGTGCCAGCAGTTTATATGGGGACACTCACGGGAGCAATCAGCCCCAGCATTTT,CASSLYGDTHGSNQPQHF
.,TRBV5-8,TRBJ1-1,.,TGTGCCAGCAGCTCGGGGGGGGGTATGATCATGAACACTGAAGCTTTCTTT,CASSSGGGMIMNTEAFF
.,TRBV5-5,TRBJ2-7,.,TGTGCCAGCAGCTTGGCTACTGCCTACGAGCAGTACTTC,CASSLATAYEQYF
.,TRBV4-1,TRBJ1-2,.,TGCGCCAGCAGCCACCTTCTCAACCTTCCAATCGGACACCCCTTC,CASSHLLNLPIGHPF
.,TRBV27,TRBJ2-7,.,TGTGCCAGCAGTTTGGGTGGGCCTCGCGAGCAGTACTTC,CASSLGGPREQYF
.,TRBV9,TRBJ1-2,.,TGTGCCAGCAGCCCCTCCGGGACTCAAATTTTGGGCTACACCTTC,CASSPSGTQILGYTF
.,TRBV19,TRBJ2-7,few,TGTGCCAGTAGTGAGGGACTTCTAGACTCCTACGAGCAGTACTTC,CASSEGLLDSYEQYF
.,TRBV5-1,TRBJ2-3,.,TGCGCCAGCAGCTTGAAACTTACCCCCACAGATACGCAGTATTTT,CASSLKLTPTDTQYF
.,TRBV4-1,TRBJ2-7,.,TGCGCCAGCAGCCAAGGAGCATACGAGGGACTCTACGAGCAGTACTTC,CASSQGAYEGLYEQYF
.,TRBV4-1,TRBJ1-1,.,TGCGCCAGCAGCCTCCTACACAGGCGGTTCGACACTGAAGCTTTCTTT,CASSLLHRRFDTEAFF
TRBD1,TRBV18,TRBJ2-4,.,TGTGCCAGCTCACCGGTCGGGACAGGGGGCTCCAACATTCAGTACTTC,CASSPVGTGGSNIQYF
.,TRBV6-6,TRBJ1-2,.,TGTGCCAGCAGTTACTCAGCGGGGCTGTATGGCTACACCTTC,CASSYSAGLYGYTF
.,TRBV7-8,TRBJ2-7,.,TGTGCCAGCAGCGCTAGCTACGAGCAGTACTTC,CASSASYEQYF
TRBD2,TRBV29-1,TRBJ2-1,.,TGCAGCGTTGAAGGGACTAGCAATGAGCAGTTCTTC,CSVEGTSNEQFF
.,TRBV5-1,TRBJ2-5,once,TGCGCCAGCAGCTTGGGTCAGGGGATGGGAGAGACCCAGTACTTC,CASSLGQGMGETQYF
.,TRBV18,TRBJ2-7,.,TGTGCCAGCTCACCCCCCGGGACCTACGAGCAGTACTTC,CASSPPGTYEQYF
.,TRBV6-6,TRBJ1-1,.,TGTGCCAGCAGTTACAAGTGGAGTGGCACTGAAGCTTTCTTT,CASSYKWSGTEAFF
.,TRBV27,TRBJ1-2,.,TGTGCCAGCAGTCCGAGAACAAGGGGCGGCTACACCTTC,CASSPRTRGGYTF
.,TRBV5-6,TRBJ1-6,.,TGTGCCAGCAGCCCGGCAGGGTATGATTCACCCCTCCACTTT,CASSPAGYDSPLHF
TRBD2,TRBV19,TRBJ2-3,.,TGTGCCAGTAGTATTGTCTTCGGGCTAGCGGGGTCAGATACGCAGTATTTT,CASSIVFGLAGSDTQYF
.,TRBV5-1,TRBJ2-7,.,TGCGCCAGCAGCCGCGGGACAGTCGGCGAGCAGTACTTC,CASSRGTVGEQYF
TRBD2,TRBV4-1,TRBJ2-1,.,TGCGCCAGCAGCCAAGAAGAGAGTAGCGGGAGTACTAATGAGCAGTTCTTC,CASSQEESSGSTNEQFF
.,TRBV13,TRBJ2-7,.,TGTGCCAGCAGCTCTCCGCTTAAGGGGAACGAGCAGTACTTC,CASSSPLKGNEQYF
TRBD1,TRBV4-1,TRBJ1-5,.,TGCGCCAGCAGCCAAGAGGGGTGGGACAGGGGAGGCAATCAGCCCCAGCATTTT,CASSQEGWDRGGNQPQHF
.,TRBV30,TRBJ1-6,.,TGTGCCTGGACAGTTCACTCCTATAATTCACCCCTCCACTTT,CAWTVHSYNSPLHF
.,TRBV11-2,TRBJ1-3,.,TGTGCCAGCAGCTTGGGTCCAGGGCTGCTCTCTGGAAACACCATATATTTT,CASSLGPGLLSGNTIYF
.,TRBV14,TRBJ1-3,once,TGTGCCAGCAGCCAAGACGAATGGAGAGGGTCCGGAAACACCATATATTTT,CASSQDEWRGSGNTIYF
.,TRBV4-1,TRBJ1-5,few,TGCGCCAGCAGCCAGGCAACAGGGAGGGATCAGCCCCAGCATTTT,CASSQATGRDQPQHF
.,TRBV5-1,TRBJ2-2,.,TGCGCCAGCAGCTCCCTAACAGACCCGAACACCGGGGAGCTGTTTTTT,CASSSLTDPNTGELFF
.,TRBV28,TRBJ1-2,.,TGTGCCAGCGGCGGCCGGGCTAACTATGGCTACACCTTC,CASGGRANYGYTF
TRBD1,TRBV28,TRBJ1-6,.,TGTGCCAGCAGTTATGACAGGGAAGGCTCACCCCTCCACTTT,CASSYDREGSPLHF
.,TRBV6-5,TRBJ2-7,.,TGTGCCAGCAGTTACTCACGGAGCGCGATCGAGCAGTACTTC,CASSYSRSAIEQYF
TRBD2,TRBV7-8,TRBJ2-2,.,TGTGCCAGCAGCTTAGCGCGACTAGCGGGAGGGAGAAACACCGGGGAGCTGTTTTTT,CASSLARLAGGRNTGELFF
.,TRBV7-9,TRBJ1-6,.,TGTTCCAGCAGCTTAGACGGTGGAGGGACGGTCGGTTCACCCCTCCACTTT,CSSSLDGGGTVGSPLHF
TRBD2,TRBV5-1,TRBJ2-2,.,TGCGCCAGCAGCTTATCGGTAGCGGGAGCAGTCGGGGAGCTGTTTTTT,CASSLSVAGAVGELFF
TRBD2,TRBV18,TRBJ2-7,.,TGTGCCAGCTCACCAAATCAACCTCAGCCAGGACTAGCGGATGACGAGCAGTACTTC,CASSPNQPQPGLADDEQYF
.,TRBV5-1,TRBJ2-7,.,TGCGCCAGCAGCTTGGAACCTCGGGAGACTAAAAAGTACTTC,CASSLEPRETKKYF
.,TRBV5-6,TRBJ1-5,few,TGTGCCAGCACCCGAAGAGGGAAGGGCAATCAGCCCCAGCATTTT,CASTRRGKGNQPQHF
.,TRBV14,TRBJ1-2,once,TGTGCCAGCAGCCCCGGCGGAGGCAACTATGGCTACACCTTC,CASSPGGGNYGYTF
TRBD1,TRBV19,TRBJ1-4,.,TGTGCCAGTAGGGCAGGGGGCGAAGAGGTTGGTGAAAAACTGTTTTTT,CASRAGGEEVGEKLFF
.,TRBV5-4,TRBJ2-1,.,TGTGCCAGCAGTCGAATCTCCGGGATTTACAATGAGCAGTTCTTC,CASSRISGIYNEQFF
.,TRBV19,TRBJ2-1,once,TGTGCCAGTAACCTCGGGGATCGCTCCTACAATGAGCAGTTCTTC,CASNLGDRSYNEQFF
TRBD1,TRBV11-2,TRBJ1-6,once,TGTGCCAGCAGCACCCAAAGGGACAGTTTAGGTTCACCCCTCCACTTT,CASSTQRDSLGSPLHF
.,TRBV5-6,TRBJ2-3,.,TGTGCCAGCAGCTTTCCTGGACAGAGCACAGATACGCAGTATTTT,CASSFPGQSTDTQYF
TRBD1,TRBV5-1,TRBJ1-2,.,TGCGCCAGCAGCCGACAGGGGGGGGTCGGCTACACCTTC,CASSRQGGVGYTF
TRBD1,TRBV4-1,TRBJ2-1,.,TGCGCCAGCAGCTCTTCGGGACAGCCCTACAATGAGCAGTTCTTC,CASSSSGQPYNEQFF
.,TRBV2,TRBJ2-7,.,TGTGCCAGCAGTGAAGTGGCAGGGTCGTACGAGCAGTACTTC,CASSEVAGSYEQYF
.,TRBV19,TRBJ1-5,.,TGTGCCAGTAGTATAAGACAGTTCAATAGCAATCAGCCCCAGCATTTT,CASSIRQFNSNQPQHF
.,TRBV6-5,TRBJ1-1,.,TGTGCCAGCAGCCGACGGGGAAGGGAAGCTTTCTTT,CASSRRGREAFF
.,TRBV28,TRBJ1-5,.,TGTGCCAGCAGTACCCCGGGAGCTCAGCCCCAGCATTTT,CASSTPGAQPQHF
.,TRBV7-9,TRBJ2-2,.,TGTGCCAGCAGTGAGTCGAACACCGGGGAGCTGTTTTTT,CASSESNTGELFF
TRBD1,TRBV5-1,TRBJ2-5,.,TGCGCCAGCAGCCCCGGGACAGGCGGAATTGGAGAGACCCAGTACTTC,CASSPGTGGIGETQYF
.,TRBV5-1,TRBJ1-1,.,TGCGCCAGCAGCTTGGCCACATCGAACACTGAAGCTTTCTTT,CASSLATSNTEAFF
.,TRBV5-4,TRBJ1-6,.,TGTGCCAGCAGCTCCGTCGGGGGTAACAATTCACCCCTCCACTTT,CASSSVGGNNSPLHF
.,TRBV27,TRBJ1-2,once,TGTGCCAGCAGACAAACCCAGGGCCTAGGCTATGGCTACACCTTC,CASRQTQGLGYGYTF
.,TRBV27,TRBJ2-4,.,TGTGCCAGCAGTTTAAGATCAGCGGTAGCCAAAAACATTCAGTACTTC,CASSLRSAVAKNIQYF
TRBD1,TRBV2,TRBJ1-2,.,TGTGCCAGCAGTACACAGGGGTCCTATGGCTACACCTTC,CASSTQGSYGYTF
TRBD2,TRBV15,TRBJ2-5,once,TGTGCCACCAGCAGACCTAGGAGCGGGAGTAAGACCCAGTACTTC,CATSRPRSGSKTQYF